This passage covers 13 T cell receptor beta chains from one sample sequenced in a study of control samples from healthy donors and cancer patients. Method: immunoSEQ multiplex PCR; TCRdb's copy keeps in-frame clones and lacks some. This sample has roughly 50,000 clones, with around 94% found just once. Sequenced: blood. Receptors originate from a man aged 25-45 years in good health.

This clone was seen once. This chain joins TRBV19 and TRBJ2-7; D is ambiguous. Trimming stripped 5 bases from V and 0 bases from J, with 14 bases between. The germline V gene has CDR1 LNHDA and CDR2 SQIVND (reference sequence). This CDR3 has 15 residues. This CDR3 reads CASSPAGAPSYEQYF. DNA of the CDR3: TGTGCCAGTAGTCCAGCAGGTGCCCCCTCCTACGAGCAGTACTTC.

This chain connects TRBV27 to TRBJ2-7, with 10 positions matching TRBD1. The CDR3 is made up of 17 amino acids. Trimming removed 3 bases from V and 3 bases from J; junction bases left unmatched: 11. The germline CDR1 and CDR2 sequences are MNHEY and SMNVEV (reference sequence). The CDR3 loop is CASSLSLIGQGDYEQYF. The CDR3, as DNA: TGTGCCAGCAGTTTGTCTCTTATAGGACAGGGGGACTACGAGCAGTACTTC.

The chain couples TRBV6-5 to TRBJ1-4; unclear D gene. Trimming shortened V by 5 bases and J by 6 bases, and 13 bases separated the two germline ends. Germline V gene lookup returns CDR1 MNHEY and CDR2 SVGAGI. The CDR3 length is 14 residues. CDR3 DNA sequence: TGTGCCAGCAGTCCGGGTTGGGCCGATGAAAAACTGTTTTTT. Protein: CASSPGWADEKLFF.

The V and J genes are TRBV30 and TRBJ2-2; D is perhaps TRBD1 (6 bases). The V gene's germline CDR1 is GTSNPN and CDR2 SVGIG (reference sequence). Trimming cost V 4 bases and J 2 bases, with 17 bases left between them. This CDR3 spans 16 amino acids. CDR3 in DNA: TGTGCCTGGACGTTCTTGGGGGCCCACAACACCGGGGAGCTGTTTTTT. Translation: CAWTFLGAHNTGELFF.

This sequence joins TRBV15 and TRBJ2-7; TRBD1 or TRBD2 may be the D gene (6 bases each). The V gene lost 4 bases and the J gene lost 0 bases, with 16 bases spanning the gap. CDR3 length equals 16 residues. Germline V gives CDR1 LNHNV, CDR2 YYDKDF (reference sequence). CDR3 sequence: CATSTIQGLSSYEQYF. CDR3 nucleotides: TGTGCCACCAGCACAATACAGGGACTTTCCTCCTACGAGCAGTACTTC.

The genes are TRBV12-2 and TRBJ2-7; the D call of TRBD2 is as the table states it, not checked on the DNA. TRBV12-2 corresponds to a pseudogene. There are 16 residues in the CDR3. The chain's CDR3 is CASRSPGLAEPYEQYF. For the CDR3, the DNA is TGTGCAAGTCGCTCTCCGGGACTAGCGGAACCCTACGAGCAGTACTTC.

CDR3 coding DNA: TGTGCCAGCAGTTACGACGGAAACACCATATATTTT. Translation: CASSYDGNTIYF. The V call is TRBV6-5, the J call TRBJ1-3; D is unresolved. V was pared by 2 bases and J by 4 bases, with 3 bases between. This CDR3 contains 12 residues. Germline CDR1 MNHEY, CDR2 SVGAGI.

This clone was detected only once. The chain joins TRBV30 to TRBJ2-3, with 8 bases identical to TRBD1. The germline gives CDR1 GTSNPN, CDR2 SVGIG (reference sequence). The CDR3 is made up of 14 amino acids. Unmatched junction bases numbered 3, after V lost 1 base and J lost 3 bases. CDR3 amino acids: CAWSAGQGTDTQYF. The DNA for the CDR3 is TGTGCCTGGAGTGCCGGACAGGGAACAGATACGCAGTATTTT.

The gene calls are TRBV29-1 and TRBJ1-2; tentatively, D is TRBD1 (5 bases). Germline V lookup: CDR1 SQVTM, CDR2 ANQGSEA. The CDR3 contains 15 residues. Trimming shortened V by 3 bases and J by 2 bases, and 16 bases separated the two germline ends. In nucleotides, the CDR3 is TGCAGCGTTGATTCGAAGGCGGGGGTGAACTATGGCTACACCTTC. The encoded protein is CSVDSKAGVNYGYTF.

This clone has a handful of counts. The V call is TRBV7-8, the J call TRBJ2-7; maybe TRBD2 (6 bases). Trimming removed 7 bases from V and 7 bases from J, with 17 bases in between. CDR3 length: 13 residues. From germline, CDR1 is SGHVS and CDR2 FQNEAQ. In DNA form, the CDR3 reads TGTGCCAGCATCCCTCTTAGCGGACGGGAGCAGTACTTC. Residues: CASIPLSGREQYF.

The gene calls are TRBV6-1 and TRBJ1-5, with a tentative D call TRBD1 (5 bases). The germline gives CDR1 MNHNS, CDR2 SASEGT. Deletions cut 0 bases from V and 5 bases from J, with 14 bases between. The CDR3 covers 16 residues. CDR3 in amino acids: CASSEANNRFDQPQHF. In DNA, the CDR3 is TGTGCCAGCAGTGAAGCAAATAACAGGTTCGATCAGCCCCAGCATTTT.

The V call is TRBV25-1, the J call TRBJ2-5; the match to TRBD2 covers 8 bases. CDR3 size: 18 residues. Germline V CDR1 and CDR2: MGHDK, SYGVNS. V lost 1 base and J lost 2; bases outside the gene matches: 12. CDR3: CASSESVILAEPQETQYF. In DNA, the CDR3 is TGTGCCAGCAGTGAATCGGTAATACTAGCGGAACCACAAGAGACCCAGTACTTC. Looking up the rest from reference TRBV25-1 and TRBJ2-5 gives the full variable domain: EADIYQTPRYLVIGTGKKITLECSQTMGHDKMYWYQQDPGMELHLIHYSYGVNSTEKGDLSSESTVSRIRTEHFPLTLESARPSHTSQYLCASSESVILAEPQETQYFGPGTRLLVL.

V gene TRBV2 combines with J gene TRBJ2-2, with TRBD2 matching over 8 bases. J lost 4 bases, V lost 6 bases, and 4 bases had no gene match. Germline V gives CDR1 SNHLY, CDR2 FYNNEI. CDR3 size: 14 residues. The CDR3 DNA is TGTGCCAGCAGCCTCCGGGAGGGCACCGGGGAGCTGTTTTTT. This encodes CASSLREGTGELFF.